This T cell receptor (beta chain) was obtained from a study of beta chain features in type 1 diabetes. Study-wide points: Relative to healthy donors, patients appeared to have naive, central memory and Treg TCRB repertoires that were more similar.

V lost 2 bases, J lost 4 bases, and 2 bases stayed unmatched. Germline V gene data show CDR1 as SGHRS and CDR2 as YFSETQ. The CDR3 loop spans 15 amino acids. The sequenced template was cDNA made from the entire isolated RNA. The data were produced by immunoSEQ multiplex PCR, yet TCRdb's version contains in-frame clones alone and is incomplete. The sample contains under 250,000 clones, around 14% of which appear only once. A word on this clone: The antigen is undetermined. The sample contains more than one DNA sequence encoding this CDR3.

Sorting that relied on CD45RO/CCR7/CD25/CD127/CD95/CD27 yielded CD4+ naive, central memory, regulatory and stem cell-like memory cells. The source material was naive CD4+ T cells from blood. The chain combines TRBV5-1 with TRBJ2-1, with TRBD1 identical over 11 bases. This TCR came from a woman between 35 and 50 years old in good health. DNA of the CDR3: TGCGCCAGCAGCTTAGGACAGGGGGCGTACAATGAGCAGTTCTTC. This gives the protein CASSLGQGAYNEQFF.